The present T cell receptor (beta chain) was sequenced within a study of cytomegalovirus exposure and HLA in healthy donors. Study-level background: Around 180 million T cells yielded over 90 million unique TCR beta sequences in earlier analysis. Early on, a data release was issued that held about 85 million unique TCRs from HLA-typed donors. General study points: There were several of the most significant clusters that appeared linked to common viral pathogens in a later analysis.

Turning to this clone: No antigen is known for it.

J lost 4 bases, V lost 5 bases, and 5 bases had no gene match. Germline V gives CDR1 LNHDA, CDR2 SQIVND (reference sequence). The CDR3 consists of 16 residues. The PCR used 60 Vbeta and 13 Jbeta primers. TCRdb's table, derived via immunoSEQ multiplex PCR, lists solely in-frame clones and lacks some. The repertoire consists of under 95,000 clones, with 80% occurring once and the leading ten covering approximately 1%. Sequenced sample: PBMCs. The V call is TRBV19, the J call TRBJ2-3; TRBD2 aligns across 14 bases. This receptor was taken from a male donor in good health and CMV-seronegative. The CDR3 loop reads CASSDRTSGGPDTQYF. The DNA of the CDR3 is TGTGCCAGTAGTGATCGGACTAGCGGGGGGCCAGATACGCAGTATTTT.